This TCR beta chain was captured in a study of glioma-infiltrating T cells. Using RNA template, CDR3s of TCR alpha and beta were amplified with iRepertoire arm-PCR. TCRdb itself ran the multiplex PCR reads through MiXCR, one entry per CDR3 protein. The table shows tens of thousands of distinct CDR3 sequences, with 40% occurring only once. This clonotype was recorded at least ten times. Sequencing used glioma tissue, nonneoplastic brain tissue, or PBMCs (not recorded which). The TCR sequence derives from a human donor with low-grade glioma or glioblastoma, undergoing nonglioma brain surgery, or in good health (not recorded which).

In DNA, the CDR3 is TGTGCCAGCATCAAAAGGTCTGGAAGGGGAGACACTGAAGCTTTCTTT. Its protein is CASIKRSGRGDTEAFF. V is TRBV6-2 or TRBV6-3 and J is TRBJ1-1, with D possibly TRBD1 on 5 matching bases. The CDR3 is 16 residues long. Trimming left V 7 bases short and J 3 bases short, with 21 bases between. CDR1 is MNHEY, CDR2 SVGEGT, per germline.